Listed below are T cell receptor beta chains from one sample, sequenced in a study of response to subunit inactivated influenza vaccine. In TCRdb, the RT-PCR reads were re-called with MiXCR into one record per CDR3 protein. This table has roughly 760,000 distinct CDR3 sequences, around 20% appearing once. The source was PBMCs from blood, collected 5 days after vaccination. Receptors originate from a man in his forties or fifties who received an inactivated influenza vaccine. Each CDR3 is given with its conserved first and last residue. Each record gives: D gene, J gene, V gene, clone size, CDR3 DNA, CDR3 protein. A D gene is named only where the DNA matches it firmly. A clone size is listed for some rows: how often the clone was seen (once, few, many), or a class if it is expanded.

>TRBD2|TRBJ2-1|TRBV25-1|NA
TGTGCCAGCAGCGGGGGGGCTAGCGTGGGCAATGAGCAGTTCTTC
CASSGGASVGNEQFF
>NA|TRBJ1-2|TRBV20-1|NA
TGCAGTGCTAGAGATCGTGACAGGCTCCCTCATGGCTACACCTTC
CSARDRDRLPHGYTF
>TRBD2|TRBJ2-3|TRBV12-3/TRBV12-4|many
TGTGCCAGCAGGCGGACTAGCGGGAGGCTAGATACGCAGTATTTT
CASRRTSGRLDTQYF
>NA|TRBJ2-1|TRBV6-5|few
TGTGCCAGCAGTTACTCGAGATCGAGGGTTCCCTACAATGAGCAGTTCTTC
CASSYSRSRVPYNEQFF
>NA|TRBJ1-2|TRBV29-1|NA
TGCAGCGTCGCTTCGGGGGGGCTCTACACCTTC
CSVASGGLYTF
>NA|TRBJ2-2|TRBV12-3/TRBV12-4|few
TGTGCCAGCAGTTTTAAGGGGGCGGGGACCGGGGAGCTGTTTTTT
CASSFKGAGTGELFF
>NA|TRBJ2-4|TRBV11-2|NA
TGTGCCAGCAGTCCCCCCGGTGGAGGGTCTGGGATGGCCAAAAACATTCAGTACTTC
CASSPPGGGSGMAKNIQYF
>TRBD2|TRBJ2-1|TRBV10-3|once
TGTGCCATCAGTGAATCTAGCGGGAGACTGCGGCAGGAGCAGTTCTTC
CAISESSGRLRQEQFF
>NA|TRBJ2-3|TRBV28|few
TGTGCCAGCAGTTTACGGCGGAGACTCACAGATACGCAGTATTTT
CASSLRRRLTDTQYF
>NA|TRBJ2-3|TRBV30|few
TGTGCCTGGACCCGTCCCTCAGGTGTTGCTAGCACAGATACGCAGTATTTT
CAWTRPSGVASTDTQYF
>TRBD1|TRBJ1-5|TRBV27|NA
TGTGCCAGCAGCTTTCCTGATCCGGGACAGGGGTATCAGCCCCAGCATTTT
CASSFPDPGQGYQPQHF
>TRBD1|TRBJ2-7|TRBV5-1|many
TGTGCCAGCAGCCTCTCCGGGACAGGGGCCTACGAGCAGTACTTC
CASSLSGTGAYEQYF
>TRBD1|TRBJ1-1|TRBV12-3/TRBV12-4|NA
TGTGCCAGCAGTGCAACAGGGGGCGCAGGGGGCACTGAAGCTTTCTTT
CASSATGGAGGTEAFF
>NA|TRBJ2-2|TRBV13|NA
TGTGCCAGCAGCTTTTTAGGGCGGGACAAGGCCGGGGAGCTGTTTTTT
CASSFLGRDKAGELFF
>NA|TRBJ2-1|TRBV20-1|few
TGCAGTGCTTCCTTCGCCCGATACAATGAGCAGTTCTTC
CSASFARYNEQFF
>TRBD1|TRBJ2-7|TRBV6-1|NA
TGTGCCAGCAGTCCCCGGCAGGGTGGGACAGGGGGCATTTCCCACGAGCAGTACTTC
CASSPRQGGTGGISHEQYF
>NA|TRBJ2-7|TRBV9|NA
TGTGCCAGCAGCCCGGACAGCCGCATCGGCGAGCAGTACTTC
CASSPDSRIGEQYF
>TRBD2|TRBJ2-7|TRBV7-2|NA
TGTGCCAGCAGCTTAGTTGCTAGCGGGTATCAGCCCTACGAGCAGTACTTC
CASSLVASGYQPYEQYF
>NA|TRBJ1-3|TRBV5-5|few
TGTGCCAGCAGCTGGAGGCAGACAGGTGACGTCTCTGGAAACACCATATATTTT
CASSWRQTGDVSGNTIYF
>NA|TRBJ2-6|TRBV5-4|NA
TGTGCCAGCAGCCCACGGGGAAGCTCTGGGGCCAACGTCCTGACTTTC
CASSPRGSSGANVLTF
>NA|TRBJ2-1|TRBV9|NA
TGTGCCAGCAGCGTAGAGGTACAGGGTAATGAGCAGTTCTTC
CASSVEVQGNEQFF
>NA|TRBJ2-7|TRBV7-2|NA
TGTGCCAGCAGCTTATCTCCCGGGGAAGGATGGGAGCAGTACTTC
CASSLSPGEGWEQYF
>NA|TRBJ2-7|TRBV18|NA
TGTGCCAGCTCAGAAGACATTGCCTCCTACGAGCAGTACTTC
CASSEDIASYEQYF
>TRBD2|TRBJ2-3|TRBV6-5|NA
TGTGCCAGCAGTTACCATGGACTAGCGGGGGGAACAGATACGCAGTATTTT
CASSYHGLAGGTDTQYF
>TRBD1|TRBJ2-3|TRBV15|NA
TGTGCCACCAGCAGACCGGACAGGGTTCCGCAGTATTTT
CATSRPDRVPQYF
>NA|TRBJ2-6|TRBV18|NA
TGTGCCAGCTCACCACGTCAAGGACCCGCTGGGGCCAACGTCCTGACTTTC
CASSPRQGPAGANVLTF
>NA|TRBJ2-1|TRBV12-3/TRBV12-4|NA
TGTGCCAGCAGCTACGCGTACAATGAGCAGTTCTTC
CASSYAYNEQFF
>TRBD1|TRBJ1-1|TRBV6-5|NA
TGTGCCAGCAGTTACTCTAGGGGGCAAGGCACTGAAGCTTTCTTT
CASSYSRGQGTEAFF
>NA|TRBJ2-3|TRBV6-5|many
TGTGCCAGCAGTTACTCTTGGCGGGACACAGATACGCAGTATTTT
CASSYSWRDTDTQYF
>NA|TRBJ2-6|TRBV4-2|NA
TGTGCCAGCAGCCAAGAGACTCCTGGGGCCAACGTCCTGACTTTC
CASSQETPGANVLTF
>TRBD1|TRBJ2-2|TRBV4-2|few
TGTGCCAGCAGCCAAGATGACAGGGGACTTACCGGGGAGCTGTTTTTT
CASSQDDRGLTGELFF
>TRBD2|TRBJ2-1|TRBV12-3/TRBV12-4|few
TGTGCCAGCAGTTCGCCCGGTGGGGGGGATGAGCAGTTCTTC
CASSSPGGGDEQFF
>NA|TRBJ2-1|TRBV7-2|NA
TGTGCCAGCGGTCCCCAGGGGAGCTCCTACAATGAGCAGTTCTTC
CASGPQGSSYNEQFF
>NA|TRBJ1-2|TRBV5-7|few
TGTGCCAGCCAGCCTCTTCCCGACTATGGCTACACCTTC
CASQPLPDYGYTF
>TRBD1|TRBJ2-7|TRBV5-1|few
TGCGCCAGCAGCGGGACAGGGAGCACTTCCTACGAGCAGTACTTC
CASSGTGSTSYEQYF
>TRBD1|TRBJ1-5|TRBV12-3/TRBV12-4|NA
TGTGCCAGCAGTTTTGCGGGACAGACCAATCAGCCCCAGCATTTT
CASSFAGQTNQPQHF
>TRBD1|TRBJ2-7|TRBV20-1|NA
TGCAGTGCTCTTAACAGGGGGCGCGCCCCTTACGAGCAGTACTTC
CSALNRGRAPYEQYF
>NA|TRBJ1-3|TRBV5-1|NA
TGCGCCAGCAGCTTGTTCGAATCTGGAAACACCATATATTTT
CASSLFESGNTIYF
>NA|TRBJ2-5|TRBV29-1|NA
TGCAGCGTTGCGGGGTACGGAGAGACCCAGTACTTC
CSVAGYGETQYF
>NA|TRBJ2-7|TRBV11-2|few
TGTGCCAGCAGCGGGGCCGTCACCTACGAGCAGTACTTC
CASSGAVTYEQYF
>TRBD1|TRBJ1-2|TRBV5-1|NA
TGCGCCAGCAGCTTGGCCGGGACAGGGGGCGATGGCTACACCTTC
CASSLAGTGGDGYTF
>NA|TRBJ2-3|TRBV7-9|few
TGTGCCAGCAGCTCTCGACAGACTTCAGATACGCAGTATTTT
CASSSRQTSDTQYF
>NA|TRBJ2-3|TRBV15|few
TGTGCCACCAGCACCCCGGACAAAGCTACGCAGTATTTT
CATSTPDKATQYF
>TRBD2|TRBJ2-3|TRBV11-2|many
TGTGCCAGCAGCTTGGGATACGGGAATAGCGGGATTAGCACAGATACGCAGTATTTT
CASSLGYGNSGISTDTQYF
>NA|TRBJ2-7|TRBV5-1|few
TGCGCCAGCAGCGACGGTAGCGGAGTCTACGAGCAGTACTTC
CASSDGSGVYEQYF
>TRBD2|TRBJ2-7|TRBV7-9|many
TGTGCCAGCAGCGGACGACTAGCGGGGGCCTCCTACGAGCAGTACTTC
CASSGRLAGASYEQYF
>TRBD2|TRBJ2-2|TRBV5-6|few
TGTGCCAGCAGCCGTATGGGACTAGCGGGCGGGGAGCTGTTTTTT
CASSRMGLAGGELFF
>TRBD2|TRBJ2-3|TRBV12-3/TRBV12-4|NA
TGTGCCAGCAGCCAGGGGACTAGCGGGAAAACCTTCACAGATACGCAGTATTTT
CASSQGTSGKTFTDTQYF
>TRBD2|TRBJ2-1|TRBV10-3|NA
TGTGCCACATACTCGGGAGGTGGCTACAATGAGCAGTTCTTC
CATYSGGGYNEQFF
>TRBD2|TRBJ2-1|TRBV24-1|many
TGTGCCACCAGTGACCCATCGGCGGGAGTCGTAGGTGAGCAGTTCTTC
CATSDPSAGVVGEQFF